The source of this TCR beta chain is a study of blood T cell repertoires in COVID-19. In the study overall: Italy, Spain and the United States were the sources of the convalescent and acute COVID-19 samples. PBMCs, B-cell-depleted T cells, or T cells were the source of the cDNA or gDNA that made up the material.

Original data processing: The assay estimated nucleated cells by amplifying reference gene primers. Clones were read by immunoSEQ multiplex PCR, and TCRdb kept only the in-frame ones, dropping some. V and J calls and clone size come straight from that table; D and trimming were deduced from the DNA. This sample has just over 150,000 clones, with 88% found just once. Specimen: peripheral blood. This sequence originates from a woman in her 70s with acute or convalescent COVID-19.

The CDR3 here is CASSLWDRQYEQYV. In DNA form, the CDR3 reads TGTGCCAGTAGTCTCTGGGACAGACAGTACGAGCAGTACGTC. The chain employs TRBV19 and TRBJ2-7, with 7 bases that match TRBD1. The V gene end was trimmed by 5 bases and the J gene end by 4 bases; junction bases not matched to a gene: 8. CDR1 is LNHDA, CDR2 SQIVND, per germline (reference sequence). The CDR3 covers 14 residues.